The 22 T cell receptor beta chains below all came from one sample that was sequenced in a study of CD8+ T cells in alopecia areata. In the case of four to six patients, the CD4+ cells were sorted into CD25+CD127- cells. RNA, once extracted, was reverse transcribed into cDNA for use as the sequencing template. Generated by immunoSEQ multiplex PCR, the TCRdb table keeps only in-frame clones and is missing some. Of some 14,000 clones in the sample, 45% to 60% were seen once. Sequenced material: CD4+ Tregs sorted from blood. The receptors here all came from a human donor with alopecia areata.

The table lists this clone with a count of one. The chain joins TRBV28 to TRBJ1-2; 7 bases agree with TRBD1. V lost 2 bases, J lost 8 bases, and 8 bases stayed unmatched. The V gene's germline CDR1 is MDHEN and CDR2 SYDVKM. CDR3 length equals 14 residues. CDR3 sequence: CASSLPTGLLGYTF. CDR3 nucleotide sequence: TGTGCCAGCAGTTTACCGACAGGGCTATTAGGCTACACCTTC.

The chain combines TRBV12-5 with TRBJ1-5; D might be TRBD1 (5 bases). The germline V and J ends were trimmed by 0 bases and 0 bases, with 12 bases remaining between them. The CDR3 covers 17 residues. Germline V CDR1 and CDR2: LGHNT, FRNRAP. For the CDR3, the DNA is TGTGCTAGTGGTTTGGTACAAGGGACGGATAGCAATCAGCCCCAGCATTTT. Translation: CASGLVQGTDSNQPQHF.

This rearrangement joins TRBV5-1 to TRBJ1-1, with 9 bases that match TRBD1. The length of the CDR3 is 12 residues. The germline CDR1 and CDR2 sequences are SGHRS and YFSETQ. V was clipped by 7 bases and J by 8 bases; unmatched bases: 6. CDR3 loop: CASGTGQGEAFF. The CDR3 region has the DNA TGCGCCAGCGGAACGGGACAGGGAGAAGCTTTCTTT.

In its sample, this clone was seen a few times. Here the CDR3 reads CASSYRSAGGPGEQFF. The CDR3 DNA reads as TGTGCCAGCAGTTATAGATCGGCGGGAGGGCCTGGGGAGCAGTTCTTC. The chain couples TRBV6-5 to TRBJ2-1; 9 bases are shared with TRBD2. V trimming: 3 bases; J trimming: 10 bases; junction bases outside the gene matches: 13. Germline assignment: CDR1 MNHEY and CDR2 SVGAGI. The CDR3 contains 16 residues.

The chain carries TRBV4-1 and TRBJ2-7, with 12 bases fitting TRBD2. CDR1 and CDR2 from the germline V gene are MGHRA and YSYEKL. The CDR3 contains 18 residues. After removal of 1 base from V and 2 bases from J, the junction contained 9 bases not matched to a gene. The CDR3: CASSQAPLAGGRTYEQYF. For the CDR3, the DNA is TGCGCCAGCAGCCAAGCCCCACTAGCGGGAGGTCGAACCTACGAGCAGTACTTC.

This clone was seen a handful of times. The rearrangement joins TRBV28 to TRBJ2-5, with TRBD2 identical over 12 bases. Germline CDR1 reads MDHEN; CDR2 reads SYDVKM. The CDR3 has 18 residues. After removal of 0 bases from V and 5 bases from J, the junction contained 10 bases not matched to a gene. Here the CDR3 reads CASSLWDGRTSGTETQYF. As DNA, the CDR3 is TGTGCCAGCAGTTTATGGGACGGCAGGACTAGCGGGACGGAGACCCAGTACTTC.

The chain has TRBV30 and TRBJ1-5, with a tentative D call TRBD1 (5 bases). The CDR3 sequence is 17 residues long. V was pared by 1 base and J by 6 bases, with 22 bases between. From germline, CDR1 is GTSNPN and CDR2 SVGIG (reference sequence). CDR3 residues: CAWSARRWGERVQPQHF. The DNA for the CDR3 is TGTGCCTGGAGTGCCCGGCGTTGGGGGGAACGCGTTCAGCCCCAGCATTTT. Looking up the rest from reference TRBV30 and TRBJ1-5 gives the full variable domain: SQTIHQWPATLVQPVGSPLSLECTVEGTSNPNLYWYRQAAGRGLQLLFYSVGIGQISSEVPQNLSASRPQDRQFILSSKKLLLSDSGFYLCAWSARRWGERVQPQHFGDGTRLSIL.

The chain combines TRBV11-2 with TRBJ2-5; D perhaps matches TRBD1 (7 bases). In germline, CDR1 is SGHAT, CDR2 FQNNGV. This CDR3 is 14 amino acids long. Deletions cut 5 bases from V and 3 bases from J, with 13 bases between. This CDR3 reads CASSRGTEKETQYF. CDR3 bases: TGTGCCAGCAGCCGGGGGACAGAAAAAGAGACCCAGTACTTC.

The chain combines TRBV28 with TRBJ2-6; no clear D. The CDR3 covers 16 residues. Germline CDR1 is MDHEN and CDR2 is SYDVKM. V lost 6 bases to trimming and J lost 0 bases, with 12 bases between them. This CDR3 is CASRTTGLSGANVLTF. CDR3 nucleotide sequence: TGTGCCAGCAGAACAACCGGGCTCTCTGGGGCCAACGTCCTGACTTTC.

The CDR3 loop is CASSWGAPIYGYTF. As DNA, the CDR3 is TGCGCCAGCAGCTGGGGGGCCCCCATCTATGGCTACACCTTC. The genes are TRBV5-1 and TRBJ1-2, with D tentatively TRBD1 (6 bases). From germline, CDR1 is SGHRS and CDR2 YFSETQ. The germline V and J ends were trimmed by 3 bases and 4 bases, with 13 bases remaining between them. The CDR3 contains 14 residues. The complete variable domain, with remaining parts taken from reference TRBV5-1 and TRBJ1-2, reads KAGVTQTPRYLIKTRGQQVTLSCSPISGHRSVSWYQQTPGQGLQFLFEYFSETQRNKGNFPGRFSGRQFSNSRSEMNVSTLELGDSALYLCASSWGAPIYGYTFGSGTRLTVV.

This clone is classed as large. This sequence joins TRBV19 and TRBJ2-1, with D possibly TRBD2 on 6 matching bases. Between the trimmed V and J ends, which lost 6 bases and 2 bases, there was a span of 26 bases. This CDR3 region has 19 residues. Germline V CDR1 and CDR2: LNHDA, SQIVND (reference sequence). The CDR3 reads CASSPGGTPVKVAYNEQFF. CDR3 nucleotide sequence: TGTGCCAGTAGCCCTGGGGGGACGCCAGTTAAGGTCGCCTACAATGAGCAGTTCTTC.

This chain connects TRBV19 to TRBJ1-1; D gene uncertain. Trimming took 4 bases from V and 8 from J, leaving 17 bases between them. The V gene's germline CDR1 is LNHDA and CDR2 SQIVND (reference sequence). The CDR3 has 14 amino acids. The CDR3 protein is CASSRRSDATEAFF. Written as DNA, the CDR3 is TGTGCCAGTAGTAGACGTTCCGATGCGACCGAAGCTTTCTTT. The full variable domain, in which reference TRBV19 and TRBJ1-1 provide the parts outside the CDR3, is DGGITQSPKYLFRKEGQNVTLSCEQNLNHDAMYWYRQDPGQGLRLIYYSQIVNDFQKGDIAEGYSVSREKKESFPLTVTSAQKNPTAFYLCASSRRSDATEAFFGQGTRLTVV.

The chain employs TRBV5-1 and TRBJ1-2; the match to TRBD1 covers 10 bases. The CDR3 covers 12 residues. V was clipped by 3 bases and J by 7 bases; unmatched bases: 0. CDR1 and CDR2 (germline): SGHRS, YFSETQ. The CDR3 DNA reads TGCGCCAGCAGCTGGGACAGGGGTGGCTACACCTTC. Translation: CASSWDRGGYTF. The whole variable domain, filled in from reference TRBV5-1 and TRBJ1-2, reads KAGVTQTPRYLIKTRGQQVTLSCSPISGHRSVSWYQQTPGQGLQFLFEYFSETQRNKGNFPGRFSGRQFSNSRSEMNVSTLELGDSALYLCASSWDRGGYTFGSGTRLTVV.

This sequence joins TRBV2 and TRBJ1-5; D perhaps matches TRBD1 (5 bases). The V and J ends lost 5 bases and 6 bases respectively, with 14 bases between them. The CDR3 length is 14 residues. Germline V gives CDR1 SNHLY, CDR2 FYNNEI. The CDR3 sequence: CASSPPLGGQPQHF. The DNA of the CDR3 is TGTGCCAGCAGTCCCCCCCTCGGGGGTCAGCCCCAGCATTTT.

DNA of the CDR3: TGCGCCAGCATGGGGGACAGACTTTATGGTGGCTACACCTTC. The encoded protein is CASMGDRLYGGYTF. The chain employs TRBV23-1 and TRBJ1-2; 7 bases line up with TRBD1. TRBV23-1 is identified as an open reading frame with a role that is uncertain. The CDR3 has 14 residues. V lost 7 bases and J lost 7; bases outside the gene matches: 12.

This clone was found a few times. The gene calls are TRBV28 and TRBJ2-3; weak D call: TRBD2 (7 bases). In germline, CDR1 is MDHEN, CDR2 SYDVKM. V lost 6 bases, J lost 0 bases, and 19 bases lay in between. This CDR3 is built from 17 residues. This CDR3 is CASSKRDLGASTDTQYF. The CDR3, as DNA: TGTGCCAGCAGCAAGCGGGACCTGGGGGCTAGCACAGATACGCAGTATTTT. Variable domain in full (rest from reference TRBV28 and TRBJ2-3): DVKVTQSSRYLVKRTGEKVFLECVQDMDHENMFWYRQDPGLGLRLIYFSYDVKMKEKGDIPEGYSVSREKKERFSLILESASTNQTSMYLCASSKRDLGASTDTQYFGPGTRLTVL.

This clone was observed a few times. The chain employs TRBV27 and TRBJ2-3; D not certain. Germline CDR1 is MNHEY and CDR2 is SMNVEV (reference sequence). V lost 4 bases and J lost 6, with 11 bases in between. This CDR3 contains 13 residues. This CDR3 is CASSSTRSDTQYF. The CDR3 DNA sequence: TGTGCCAGCAGTTCCACACGGAGCGATACGCAGTATTTT.

This clone was counted only a few times. V usage is TRBV5-1 and J usage is TRBJ2-1; 10 bases fit TRBD2. This CDR3 is 14 amino acids long. J was trimmed by 6 bases and V by 4 bases; bases with no gene match: 4. Germline V gives CDR1 SGHRS, CDR2 YFSETQ. The CDR3 here is CASSKRTSGNEQFF. The CDR3 coding sequence is TGCGCCAGCAGCAAACGGACTAGCGGCAATGAGCAGTTCTTC.

The chain recombines TRBV18 with TRBJ2-7, with 13 bases fitting TRBD2. Looked up from germline, CDR1 is KGHSH and CDR2 is LQKENI. The CDR3 totals 15 residues. After removal of 2 bases from V and 7 bases from J, the junction contained 5 bases not matched to a gene. This chain's CDR3 is CASSPGLAGALEQYF. The CDR3 bases are TGTGCCAGCTCACCAGGACTAGCGGGAGCTCTTGAGCAGTACTTC.

This clone was seen more than once but under ten times. This chain links TRBV4-1 with TRBJ1-1; 10 nucleotides match TRBD1. The CDR3 length is 17 residues. V lost 1 base to trimming and J lost 5 bases; unmatched junction nucleotides: 10. Germline V gene data show CDR1 as MGHRA and CDR2 as YSYEKL. The CDR3 region is CASSQAPGTGVFTEAFF. For the CDR3, the DNA is TGCGCCAGCAGCCAAGCCCCCGGGACAGGGGTCTTTACTGAAGCTTTCTTT.

The chain's CDR3 is CASSLASNTGELFF. In nucleotides, the CDR3 is TGTGCCAGCAGCTTAGCCTCGAACACCGGGGAGCTGTTTTTT. V usage is TRBV7-2 and J usage is TRBJ2-2, with unresolved D. Looked up from germline, CDR1 is SGHTA and CDR2 is FQGNSA. V gave up 0 bases and J gave up 0 bases, with 2 bases separating them. The length of the CDR3 is 14 residues.

The V call is TRBV18, the J call TRBJ2-1; D call uncertain. The CDR3 runs to 13 residues. Per germline, CDR1 KGHSH and CDR2 LQKENI. V was cut by 10 bases and J by 7 bases, with 17 bases left in between. CDR3: CATKVGFGNEQFF. CDR3 DNA sequence: TGTGCCACAAAAGTGGGGTTTGGGAATGAGCAGTTCTTC.